The rows below give T cell receptor beta chains drawn from one sample of a study of Graves' ophthalmopathy and Graves' hyperthyroidism. Each CDR3 protein is one row after TCRdb ran MiXCR on the multiplex PCR reads. The table has 1 million to 1.3 million distinct CDR3 sequences, about 36% seen once. Source material: peripheral blood or thyroid tissue (not recorded which). The receptors were gathered from an adult man with Graves' hyperthyroidism. The CDR3 runs from the conserved cysteine through the conserved F or W. The D gene is left open where the match is weak. Some rows have no size entry. The others give once, few or many, or a class for an expanded clone.

NA,TRBJ1-2,NA,14,TRBV7-9,CASSLTEGLSGYTF,TGTGCCAGCAGCCTCACGGAGGGGTTGAGTGGCTACACCTTC
NA,TRBJ1-1,NA,15,TRBV29-1,CSAGGVLGMNTEAFF,TGCAGCGCGGGGGGAGTGTTGGGGATGAACACTGAAGCTTTCTTT
NA,TRBJ2-7,many,11,TRBV9,CASSAGTEQYF,TGTGCCAGCAGCGCCGGGACCGAGCAGTACTTC
NA,TRBJ2-7,NA,14,TRBV11-2,CASTSTPNSYEQYF,TGTGCCAGCACCTCGACTCCCAACTCCTACGAGCAGTACTTC
TRBD2,TRBJ2-2,NA,13,TRBV10-3,CAIRGLNTRELFF,TGTGCCATCAGGGGACTAAACACCCGGGAGCTGTTTTTT
TRBD2,TRBJ2-7,NA,15,TRBV30,CAWTWTSGMPYEQYF,TGTGCCTGGACGTGGACTAGCGGGATGCCCTACGAGCAGTACTTC
NA,TRBJ2-7,many,14,TRBV10-3,CAISGGQHTTEQYF,TGTGCCATCAGTGGAGGACAGCATACCACCGAGCAGTACTTC
TRBD2,TRBJ2-7,few,13,TRBV28,CATYGGDAYEQYF,TGTGCCACCTACGGGGGGGACGCGTACGAGCAGTACTTC
TRBD2,TRBJ2-7,NA,16,TRBV7-2,CASSQTSGRMSGEQYF,TGTGCCAGCAGCCAAACTAGCGGGAGAATGTCTGGCGAGCAGTACTTC
TRBD1,TRBJ1-4,NA,12,TRBV29-1,CSKGQNNEKLFF,TGCAGCAAGGGACAGAATAATGAAAAACTGTTTTTT
NA,TRBJ1-2,many,14,TRBV12-3/TRBV12-4,CASSLVGRTNGYTF,TGTGCCAGCAGTTTAGTTGGCAGGACTAATGGCTACACCTTC
TRBD1,TRBJ2-7,NA,15,TRBV10-2,CASSYASGGTYEQYF,TGTGCCAGCAGTTACGCTTCAGGGGGTACCTACGAGCAGTACTTC
NA,TRBJ1-4,NA,15,TRBV5-6,CASSLEGVLREKLFF,TGTGCCAGCAGCTTGGAGGGGGTCCTGCGTGAAAAACTGTTTTTT
TRBD1,TRBJ2-7,few,17,TRBV20-1,CSAREFGGTGQNYEQYF,TGCAGTGCTAGAGAGTTTGGGGGGACAGGGCAAAACTACGAGCAGTACTTC
NA,TRBJ1-5,many,12,TRBV6-5,CASRADSQPQHF,TGTGCCAGCAGGGCGGACAGCCAGCCCCAGCATTTT
NA,TRBJ2-5,many,14,TRBV20-1,CSASRRLIKETQYF,TGCAGTGCTAGCAGACGGCTTATTAAAGAGACCCAGTACTTC
NA,TRBJ1-6,many,14,TRBV10-3,CAAHGTPNNSPLHF,TGTGCCGCACATGGGACACCTAATAATTCACCCCTCCACTTT
NA,TRBJ1-2,NA,13,TRBV20-1,CSASDRDGYGYTF,TGCAGTGCTAGTGACCGGGACGGATATGGCTACACCTTC
NA,TRBJ1-5,many,15,TRBV20-1,CSARVGILSNQPQHF,TGCAGTGCTAGAGTGGGGATTCTAAGCAATCAGCCCCAGCATTTT
NA,TRBJ2-2,many,19,TRBV15,CATSRGEHSPRLRTGELFF,TGTGCCACCAGCAGAGGGGAGCACTCTCCCCGTTTGAGGACCGGGGAGCTGTTTTTT
NA,TRBJ2-7,NA,15,TRBV25-1,CASSEFPGRGYEQYF,TGTGCCAGCAGTGAATTCCCGGGGCGCGGCTACGAGCAGTACTTC
NA,TRBJ2-2,NA,20,TRBV10-2,CASSDPPGHWNIPNTGELFF,TGCGCCAGCTCGGATCCACCGGGACATTGGAACATTCCGAACACCGGGGAGCTGTTTTTT
NA,TRBJ1-1,many,16,TRBV5-4,CASSLGERGLNTEAFF,TGTGCCAGCAGCTTAGGGGAGCGAGGGCTGAACACTGAAGCTTTCTTT
NA,TRBJ1-5,many,13,TRBV29-1,CSVGEGGGRPQHF,TGCAGCGTGGGGGAGGGGGGAGGGAGGCCCCAGCATTTT
TRBD1,TRBJ2-7,few,15,TRBV11-2,CASSRKGTGVYEQYF,TGTGCCAGCAGCCGAAAGGGGACAGGGGTCTACGAGCAGTACTTC
NA,TRBJ2-2,NA,13,TRBV13,CASRGTSTGELFF,TGTGCCAGCAGAGGGACTTCCACCGGGGAGCTGTTTTTT
NA,TRBJ2-2,few,13,TRBV2,CASSDHGSGELFF,TGTGCCAGCAGTGATCACGGTTCCGGGGAGCTGTTTTTT
TRBD1,TRBJ2-7,many,14,TRBV2,CASSYRGSGYEQYF,TGTGCCAGCAGTTACAGGGGAAGCGGCTACGAGCAGTACTTC
NA,TRBJ1-6,many,14,TRBV6-5,CASSVRTENSPLHF,TGTGCCAGCAGTGTTAGGACAGAGAATTCACCCCTCCACTTT
TRBD1,TRBJ2-7,many,15,TRBV7-9,CASSLLGQASYEQYF,TGTGCCAGCAGCTTGCTAGGACAGGCCTCCTACGAGCAGTACTTC
TRBD1,TRBJ1-6,few,15,TRBV4-1,CASSQVIGDSSPLHF,TGCGCCAGCAGCCAAGTAATAGGGGACAGTTCACCCCTCCACTTT
NA,TRBJ1-1,NA,13,TRBV20-1,CSASKQGFGGAFF,TGCAGTGCTAGCAAACAGGGCTTTGGTGGAGCTTTCTTT
NA,TRBJ1-2,many,15,TRBV2,CASTKPERPNYGYTF,TGTGCCAGCACCAAGCCCGAACGACCGAACTATGGCTACACCTTC
NA,TRBJ1-2,NA,15,TRBV12-3/TRBV12-4,CASSFGGGGGYGYTF,TGTGCCAGCAGTTTTGGCGGGGGCGGGGGGTATGGCTACACCTTC
NA,TRBJ1-2,NA,15,TRBV11-2,CASNEPGSGEYGYTF,TGTGCCAGCAACGAACCAGGAAGTGGGGAGTATGGCTACACCTTC
NA,TRBJ2-7,NA,19,TRBV25-1,CASIYLCSVLTLSSYEQYF,NA
NA,TRBJ2-3,NA,14,TRBV7-9,CASKKGGVTDTQYF,TGTGCCAGCAAGAAGGGTGGAGTCACAGATACGCAGTATTTT
NA,TRBJ1-1,NA,13,TRBV6-5,CASKDRGNTEAFF,TGTGCCAGCAAAGACCGGGGGAACACTGAAGCTTTCTTT
NA,TRBJ1-1,NA,13,TRBV3-1,CASSQSRNTEAFF,TGTGCCAGCAGCCAAAGCAGGAACACTGAAGCTTTCTTT
TRBD2,TRBJ2-7,NA,17,TRBV20-1,CSAKYSPSGISTYEQYF,TGCAGTGCTAAGTATTCCCCTAGCGGGATAAGCACCTACGAGCAGTACTTC
NA,TRBJ2-5,many,14,TRBV9,CASSTGQPKETQYF,TGTGCCAGCAGCACGGGACAACCGAAAGAGACCCAGTACTTC
NA,TRBJ2-5,NA,11,TRBV20-1,CSASAGQPQYF,TGCAGTGCTAGTGCCGGTCAGCCCCAGTACTTC
TRBD1,TRBJ1-6,NA,15,TRBV6-5,CASSRTGKGDSPLHF,TGTGCCAGCAGTCGGACAGGCAAAGGGGATTCACCCCTCCACTTT
TRBD1,TRBJ2-5,NA,16,TRBV15,CATSTGETDYQETQYF,TGTGCCACTAGTACAGGGGAGACAGATTACCAAGAGACCCAGTACTTC
NA,TRBJ1-2,many,15,TRBV6-6,CASSYSTGTNYGYTF,TGTGCCAGCAGTTACTCAACAGGGACCAACTATGGCTACACCTTC
NA,TRBJ2-7,NA,13,TRBV19,CASGRSGPYEQYF,TGTGCCAGCGGACGATCAGGGCCCTACGAGCAGTACTTC
TRBD2,TRBJ2-7,few,17,TRBV5-4,CASSSGTSGGLPSEQYF,TGTGCCAGCAGCTCCGGGACTAGCGGGGGGCTTCCCTCCGAGCAGTACTTC
TRBD1,TRBJ1-4,NA,13,TRBV5-6,CASSHDRGSLLFF,TGTGCCAGCAGCCACGACAGGGGGAGTCTCCTGTTTTTT
TRBD1,TRBJ2-5,NA,17,TRBV25-1,CASSDSSYRGAKETQYF,TGTGCCAGCAGTGATTCCTCATACAGGGGGGCTAAGGAGACCCAGTACTTC
TRBD2,TRBJ2-2,once,17,TRBV12-3/TRBV12-4,CASSLRLAGTNAGELFF,TGTGCCAGCAGCCTCCGATTAGCGGGGACGAACGCCGGGGAGCTGTTTTTT
TRBD1,TRBJ2-2,many,15,TRBV7-2,CASSHRGLNTGELFF,TGTGCCAGCAGCCACAGGGGGCTGAACACCGGGGAGCTGTTTTTT
TRBD1,TRBJ1-2,NA,15,TRBV2,CASKGGQASNYGYTF,TGTGCCAGCAAGGGTGGACAGGCCTCTAACTATGGCTACACCTTC
NA,TRBJ1-2,NA,15,TRBV20-1,CSALRRERGNYGYTF,TGCAGTGCCCTTCGGAGAGAAAGGGGTAACTATGGCTACACCTTC
NA,TRBJ2-7,NA,16,TRBV7-2,CASSAQMAGDAYEQYF,TGTGCCAGCAGCGCACAGATGGCCGGGGACGCTTACGAGCAGTACTTC
NA,TRBJ2-2,NA,17,TRBV7-8,CASSFAGTGMILRELFF,TGTGCCAGCAGCTTCGCTGGGACGGGGATGATTCTACGGGAGCTGTTTTTT
NA,TRBJ1-6,few,14,TRBV28,CASSFVGVDSPLHF,TGTGCCAGCAGTTTTGTGGGGGTAGATTCACCCCTCCACTTT
NA,TRBJ2-5,NA,15,TRBV11-2,CAPRRRSGEGETQYF,TGTGCCCCCCGGCGACGGTCAGGTGAAGGCGAGACCCAGTACTTC
NA,TRBJ1-2,NA,14,TRBV4-2,CASSPLSDRYGYTF,TGTGCCAGCAGCCCTTTAAGTGACCGCTATGGCTACACCTTC
NA,TRBJ1-6,NA,14,TRBV25-1,CASQKTGDNSPLHF,TGTGCCAGCCAAAAGACAGGAGATAATTCACCCCTCCACTTT